This TCR beta chain was captured in a study of cytomegalovirus exposure and HLA in healthy donors. Study summary: About four fifths of roughly 430 genotyped donors fell in the Caucasian-associated ancestry cluster. Points from the study as a whole: Clonal expansion, a later analysis showed, was greater in HLA-associated TCR beta chains than in equally common others. The later analysis indicated that the majority of CMV-associated TCR beta chains appeared HLA-restricted.

A word on this clone: Its matching antigen is unknown.

Trimming left V 11 bases short and J 4 bases short, with 23 bases between. The length of the CDR3 is 16 residues. Germline loops: CDR1 SGHVS, CDR2 FNYEAQ. Primers: 60 Vbeta forward and 13 Jbeta reverse. The data were produced by immunoSEQ multiplex PCR, yet TCRdb's version contains in-frame clones alone and is incomplete. The repertoire includes roughly 140,000 clones, roughly four fifths of them detected once, and about 5.3% sits in the top ten. The rearrangement links TRBV7-6 to TRBJ2-2; D remains unclear. The source is a woman aged 45-60 years in good health and CMV-seronegative. The sample consisted of PBMCs. The CDR3 nucleotides read TGTGCCTCTACAAATGACGAGGCGCTCGGCACCGGGGAGCTGTTTTTT. Translation: CASTNDEALGTGELFF.